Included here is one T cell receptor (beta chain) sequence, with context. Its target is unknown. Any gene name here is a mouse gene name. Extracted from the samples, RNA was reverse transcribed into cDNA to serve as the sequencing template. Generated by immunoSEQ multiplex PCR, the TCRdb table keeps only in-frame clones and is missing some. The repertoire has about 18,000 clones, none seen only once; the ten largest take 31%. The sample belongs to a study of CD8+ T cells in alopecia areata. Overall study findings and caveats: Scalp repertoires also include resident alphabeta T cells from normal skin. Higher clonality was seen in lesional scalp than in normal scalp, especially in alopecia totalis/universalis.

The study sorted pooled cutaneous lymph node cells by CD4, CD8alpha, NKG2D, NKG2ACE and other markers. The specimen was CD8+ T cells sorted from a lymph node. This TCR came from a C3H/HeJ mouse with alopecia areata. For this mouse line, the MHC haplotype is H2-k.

The part of the CDR3 DNA that was read is TGTGCAAGCAGCTTAACAAGTGCAAACTCC. Amino acid sequence: CASSLTSANS. The whole CDR3 reads CASSLTSANSDYTF. V and J are TRBV16 and TRBJ1-2; no firm D call. The read terminates 4 residues before the CDR3 end, so the remaining end is supplied by the germline J gene. Germline loops: CDR1 SGHSA, CDR2 FRNQAP. Trimming shortened V by 2 bases and J by 0 bases, and 7 bases separated the two germline ends. CDR3 length equals 14 residues.